This T cell receptor beta chain was profiled in a study of spatial heterogeneity in lung cancer. The study's findings and limits: Within tumors, counts of expanded alpha and beta TCRs tracked tumor mutation counts.

One entry per CDR3 protein, called by TCRdb with MiXCR from the 5' RACE reads. The sample contains about 30,000 distinct CDR3 sequences, approximately 7.7% of which appear only once. Noted time point: sample taken at primary tumor resection. The CDR3 is 15 residues long. Trimming pared 3 bases from V and 2 bases from J, leaving 16 bases between. Germline CDR1 DFQATT, CDR2 SNEGSKA (reference sequence). This clonotype was counted at least ten times. Antigen specificity is unknown. The starting material was lung tumor tissue, obtained at surgery. The receptor was isolated from a male donor with early-stage non-small cell lung cancer. The chain has TRBV20-1 and TRBJ1-2; D may be TRBD1 (5 bases). CDR3 residues: CSASTPGFSNYGYTF. The DNA of the CDR3 is TGCAGTGCTAGCACCCCAGGGTTTTCGAACTATGGCTACACCTTC.